The 15 T cell receptor beta chains given below trace back to one sample, sequenced in a study of blood T cell repertoires in COVID-19. The repertoire was sequenced with immunoSEQ multiplex PCR; TCRdb's copy has only in-frame clones and lacks some. The table records about 140,000 clones, around 86% of them present only once. Sequenced: peripheral blood. The receptors derive from a human donor in a cohort sampled during active COVID-19.

The sample holds one count of this clone. The chain couples TRBV27 to TRBJ2-2; 8 nucleotides match TRBD1. CDR1 is MNHEY and CDR2 is SMNVEV in the germline V gene (reference sequence). The CDR3 has 13 residues. The trim removed 5 bases at V and 6 bases at J, leaving 2 bases unmatched. The CDR3 coding sequence is TGTGCCAGCAGTCTACAGGGGGCCGGGGAGCTGTTTTTT. Translation: CASSLQGAGELFF.

J is TRBJ2-3 and V is TRBV19; 7 positions match TRBD1. From germline, CDR1 is LNHDA and CDR2 SQIVND (reference sequence). V gave up 6 bases and J gave up 6 bases; unmatched junction bases: 6. The CDR3 has 13 amino acids. The CDR3 loop reads CASSHRGPDTQYF. The DNA for the CDR3 is TGTGCCAGTAGCCACAGGGGCCCGGATACGCAGTATTTT.

The V gene is TRBV29-1, the J gene TRBJ1-1; possible D gene TRBD1, 5 bases. The CDR3 sequence is 12 residues long. Germline V gene lookup returns CDR1 SQVTM and CDR2 ANQGSEA. Trimming cost V 6 bases and J 6 bases, with 14 bases left between them. CDR3 protein: CSVDWGIAEAFF. The CDR3 DNA sequence: TGCAGCGTCGACTGGGGCATTGCTGAAGCTTTCTTT.

V is TRBV19 and J is TRBJ1-4, with D hard to call. With 3 bases removed from V and 4 bases from J, the gap between germline ends came to 9 bases. CDR3 length: 14 amino acids. Germline V gene data show CDR1 as LNHDA and CDR2 as SQIVND (reference sequence). This CDR3 reads CASSIGRVNEKLFF. In DNA, the CDR3 is TGTGCCAGTAGTATCGGTCGAGTTAATGAAAAACTGTTTTTT. The whole variable domain, filled in from reference TRBV19 and TRBJ1-4, reads DGGITQSPKYLFRKEGQNVTLSCEQNLNHDAMYWYRQDPGQGLRLIYYSQIVNDFQKGDIAEGYSVSREKKESFPLTVTSAQKNPTAFYLCASSIGRVNEKLFFGSGTQLSVL.

The gene calls are TRBV28 and TRBJ1-1, with 9 bases aligning to TRBD1. Germline-derived CDR1 and CDR2 are MDHEN and SYDVKM. V shed 8 bases and J 5 bases; nucleotides not matched to a gene: 6. The CDR3 is 13 amino acids. The CDR3 is CASYRGRRTEAFF. The CDR3 nucleotides are TGTGCCAGCTACAGGGGGCGGAGAACTGAAGCTTTCTTT.

This rearrangement joins TRBV7-2 to TRBJ2-3; 7 bases map to TRBD2. In germline, CDR1 is SGHTA, CDR2 FQGNSA. J gave up 3 bases and V 5 bases, and 14 bases lay outside the gene matches. This CDR3 has 17 residues. CDR3 region: CASSDQGPGLNTDTQYF. The CDR3 DNA follows: TGTGCCAGCAGCGACCAGGGTCCGGGACTAAATACAGATACGCAGTATTTT. The full variable domain, completed using reference TRBV7-2 and TRBJ2-3, is GAGVSQSPSNKVTEKGKDVELRCDPISGHTALYWYRQSLGQGLEFLIYFQGNSAPDKSGLPSDRFSAERTGGSVSTLTIQRTQQEDSAVYLCASSDQGPGLNTDTQYFGPGTRLTVL.

V and J are TRBV27 and TRBJ2-3; a weak D match, TRBD1 (6 bases). Germline loops: CDR1 MNHEY, CDR2 SMNVEV (reference sequence). The CDR3 sequence is 15 residues long. V was shortened by 3 bases and J by 2 bases, with 12 bases between the two germline ends. The CDR3 here is CASSFRDKFTDTQYF. In DNA, the CDR3 is TGTGCCAGCAGTTTCCGGGACAAGTTCACAGATACGCAGTATTTT.

Only one count was recorded for this clone. CDR3 sequence reads: CASSGRTSGSLAPGELFF. The CDR3 DNA sequence: TGTGCCAGCAGCGGGCGAACTAGCGGTTCTCTTGCCCCCGGGGAGCTGTTTTTT. The chain couples TRBV9 to TRBJ2-2, with 8 bases fitting TRBD2. V was clipped by 3 bases and J by 6 bases; unmatched bases: 16. CDR3 length: 18 residues. Germline V gives CDR1 SGDLS, CDR2 YYNGEE.

This rearrangement joins TRBV10-3 to TRBJ1-1; tentative D call: TRBD1 (6 bases). The CDR3 has 13 amino acids. V was pared by 6 bases and J by 9 bases, with 17 bases between. In germline, CDR1 is ENHRY, CDR2 SYGVKD. DNA of the CDR3: TGTGCCATCAGCTTTGACGGGGGGCAGAAAGCTTTCTTT. It encodes CAISFDGGQKAFF.

The chain couples TRBV6-1 to TRBJ1-5; D gene ambiguous. The germline V gene has CDR1 MNHNS and CDR2 SASEGT. This CDR3 comprises 14 residues. Trimming took off 2 bases at V and 4 bases at J, with 9 bases between the two ends. The CDR3 DNA sequence: TGTGCCAGCAGTGAAATTTCAGAAAATCAGCCCCAGCATTTT. As protein: CASSEISENQPQHF.

V is TRBV7-9 and J is TRBJ2-2; 9 bases match TRBD2. In germline, CDR1 is SEHNR, CDR2 FQNEAQ (reference sequence). The CDR3 is 15 amino acids. Trimming removed 6 bases from V and 6 bases from J; junction bases left unmatched: 8. CDR3 DNA: TGTGCCAGCAGTTTTGTAGCGGGGGACCCCGGGGAGCTGTTTTTT. This codes for CASSFVAGDPGELFF.

This chain links TRBV4-1 with TRBJ2-1; the D gene is possibly TRBD2 (5 bases). Germline CDR1 and CDR2: MGHRA and YSYEKL. The CDR3 has 17 amino acids. V gave up 2 bases and J gave up 5 bases, with 19 bases separating them. The CDR3: CASSQRISGSGDNEQFF. For the CDR3, the DNA is TGCGCCAGCAGCCAACGTATCTCGGGGAGTGGGGACAATGAGCAGTTCTTC.

The chain has TRBV18 and TRBJ2-7, with 12 bases lining up with TRBD1. This CDR3 spans 17 amino acids. The V and J ends lost 4 bases and 4 bases, in that order; junction bases with no gene match: 11. Germline CDR1 KGHSH, CDR2 LQKENI. CDR3 coding DNA: TGTGCCAGCTCACTTGCTTCGGGACAGGGGGCTAATTACGAGCAGTACTTC. As protein: CASSLASGQGANYEQYF.

The chain carries TRBV5-4 and TRBJ2-3; tentative D call: TRBD1 (6 bases). The CDR3 is made up of 12 amino acids. The germline CDR1 and CDR2 sequences are SGHNT and YYREEE (reference sequence). Trimming cost V 0 bases and J 8 bases, with 7 bases left between them. The CDR3 is CASSLARGTQYF. As DNA, the CDR3 is TGTGCCAGCAGCTTGGCCAGGGGTACGCAGTATTTT.

The rearrangement joins TRBV30 to TRBJ2-3; the match to TRBD2 covers 11 bases. Germline-derived CDR1 and CDR2 are GTSNPN and SVGIG (reference sequence). The V gene end was trimmed by 1 base and the J gene end by 7 bases; junction bases not matched to a gene: 4. The CDR3 runs to 14 residues. The CDR3 DNA reads as TGTGCCTGGAGTGGGACTAGCGGGCTGTATACGCAGTATTTT. Translation: CAWSGTSGLYTQYF.